Each of the 15 T cell receptor beta chains below was sequenced from the same sample in a study of T cells in localized non-small cell lung cancer. TCRdb's copy holds only in-frame clones and misses some; the assay was immunoSEQ multiplex PCR. The data show about 2,500 clones, approximately 25% seen once. This specimen consisted of lung tumor tissue, obtained before any cancer treatment. All receptors derive from a female donor over 55 with stage I lung adenocarcinoma.

This clone has a handful of counts. This sequence joins TRBV6-8 and TRBJ1-5; TRBD1 matches at 8 bases. CDR1 is MNHGY, CDR2 SAAAGT, per germline. V shed 5 bases, J shed 5 bases, and the junction held 8 bases outside the gene matches. The CDR3 covers 15 residues. The CDR3 reads CASSRTGRGDQPQHF. CDR3 nucleotides: TGTGCCAGCAGTCGGACAGGGCGGGGAGATCAGCCCCAGCATTTT.

This chain links TRBV10-2 with TRBJ1-2; tentatively, D is TRBD1 (5 bases). CDR3 length equals 14 residues. Trimming removed 10 bases at V and 8 bases at J, with 23 bases between. Germline loops: CDR1 WSHSY, CDR2 SAAADI. The CDR3 protein is CAIASGTDPWGYTF. The CDR3 nucleotides read TGCGCCATTGCTTCCGGGACTGATCCTTGGGGCTACACCTTC.

CDR3 nucleotides: TGCGCCAGCAGCCTCGAACCGGGACAGGGGGCAAACATTCAGTACTTC. This gives the protein CASSLEPGQGANIQYF. This chain links TRBV4-1 with TRBJ2-4; TRBD1 matches 12 bases. CDR3 length: 16 amino acids. J lost 6 bases, V lost 4 bases, and 7 bases had no gene match. Germline-derived CDR1 and CDR2 are MGHRA and YSYEKL.

In this sample, this clone turned up a few times. This chain uses TRBV19 with TRBJ1-4; no definite D call. V shed 6 bases and J shed 0 bases, with 5 bases lying between them. In germline, CDR1 is LNHDA, CDR2 SQIVND (reference sequence). This CDR3 is 13 amino acids long. The CDR3 DNA is TGTGCCAGTAGACCTGCAACTAATGAAAAACTGTTTTTT. Translating gives CASRPATNEKLFF. The full variable domain, in which reference TRBV19 and TRBJ1-4 provide the parts outside the CDR3, is DGGITQSPKYLFRKEGQNVTLSCEQNLNHDAMYWYRQDPGQGLRLIYYSQIVNDFQKGDIAEGYSVSREKKESFPLTVTSAQKNPTAFYLCASRPATNEKLFFGSGTQLSVL.

The chain combines TRBV29-1 with TRBJ1-5; 10 bases map to TRBD1. The CDR3 contains 15 residues. V gave up 6 bases and J gave up 0 bases; unmatched junction bases: 5. CDR1 and CDR2 (germline): SQVTM, ANQGSEA. This CDR3 reads CSVGQGVHSNQPQHF. In nucleotides, the CDR3 is TGCAGCGTCGGACAGGGGGTACATAGCAATCAGCCCCAGCATTTT.

By frequency in the sample, this clone is medium-sized. The chain couples TRBV30 to TRBJ2-1; D gene unclear. V was clipped by 3 bases and J by 2 bases, with 14 bases between them. The CDR3 sequence is 15 residues long. Germline CDR1 and CDR2: GTSNPN and SVGIG (reference sequence). The chain's CDR3 is CAWSPDEPPYNEQFF. The CDR3 bases are TGTGCCTGGAGCCCTGACGAGCCACCCTACAATGAGCAGTTCTTC.

This clone is labeled medium-sized. The chain employs TRBV11-3 and TRBJ1-1; D uncertain. CDR1 is SGHNT, CDR2 YENEEA, per germline. V lost 4 bases and J 7 bases, leaving 22 bases between the germline ends. The CDR3 has 16 residues. The CDR3, as DNA: TGTGCCAGCAGCTCACTAGACTCACTTAGGGAAAATGAAGCTTTCTTT. Its protein is CASSSLDSLRENEAFF.

The genes are TRBV12-5 and TRBJ1-1, with TRBD1 identical over 8 bases. The CDR3 is 14 amino acids. The germline gives CDR1 LGHNT, CDR2 FRNRAP. CDR3 region: CASALSRGRNVAFF. The CDR3 bases are TGTGCCAGCGCACTCTCCAGGGGGCGAAATGTAGCTTTCTTT.

The rearrangement joins TRBV11-3 to TRBJ1-5; 8 nucleotides line up with TRBD1. CDR1 and CDR2 (germline): SGHNT, YENEEA. The CDR3 has 16 residues. The V gene end was trimmed by 1 base and the J gene end by 3 bases; junction bases not matched to a gene: 5. This chain's CDR3 is CASSLVGTGTNQPQHF. The CDR3 DNA reads as TGTGCCAGCAGCTTAGTGGGGACAGGTACCAATCAGCCCCAGCATTTT.

This clone occurred a few times. The V gene is TRBV18, the J gene TRBJ1-2; D is uncertain. CDR1 and CDR2 (germline): KGHSH, LQKENI. Trimming shortened V by 4 bases and J by 7 bases, and 13 bases separated the two germline ends. CDR3 size: 13 residues. In DNA, the CDR3 is TGTGCCAGCTCACAAGCCGCGGTCGGTGGCTACACCTTC. The encoded protein is CASSQAAVGGYTF.

This clone was observed a few times. The rearrangement uses TRBV6-8 and TRBJ1-1; 7 bases agree with TRBD1. CDR1 and CDR2 (germline): MNHGY, SAAAGT. The CDR3 totals 16 residues. V trimming: 2 bases; J trimming: 1 base; junction bases outside the gene matches: 7. The DNA of the CDR3 is TGTGCCAGCAGTTACCGGGACAGACAATGGAACACTGAAGCTTTCTTT. It is translated as CASSYRDRQWNTEAFF.

By frequency in the sample, this clone is medium-sized. V is TRBV11-3 and J is TRBJ1-1, with a tentative D call TRBD1 (6 bases). Germline loops: CDR1 SGHNT, CDR2 YENEEA. The CDR3 length is 14 residues. The ends were cut back, 3 bases at V and 0 bases at J, with 8 bases in the middle. CDR3 DNA sequence: TGTGCCAGCAGCTTGGGGGACATGAACACTGAAGCTTTCTTT. It is translated as CASSLGDMNTEAFF.

There are a few counts of this clone. This chain joins TRBV18 and TRBJ1-1; possibly TRBD1 for D (6 bases). The length of the CDR3 is 14 residues. Germline CDR1 KGHSH, CDR2 LQKENI. The ends were cut back, 6 bases at V and 1 base at J, with 12 bases in the middle. CDR3 bases: TGTGCCAGCTCTCAGACAGGTCCGAACACTGAAGCTTTCTTT. The encoded protein is CASSQTGPNTEAFF.

Relative to its sample, this clone is large. V and J are TRBV18 and TRBJ1-1; D remains unclear. V dropped 4 bases and J dropped 3 bases, with 18 bases sitting between them. The germline V gene encodes CDR1 KGHSH and CDR2 LQKENI. The CDR3 is 16 residues long. This chain's CDR3 is CASSRRDPKRDTEAFF. In nucleotides, the CDR3 is TGTGCCAGCTCACGGCGGGATCCAAAAAGGGACACTGAAGCTTTCTTT.

The chain carries TRBV6-8 and TRBJ1-2; 9 bases map to TRBD1. The V segment lost 5 bases and the J segment 7 bases; nucleotides outside the gene matches: 14. Germline CDR1 is MNHGY and CDR2 is SAAAGT. The CDR3 covers 16 residues. Here the CDR3 reads CASSGVGTGSPGGYTF. CDR3 nucleotides: TGTGCCAGCAGTGGTGTCGGGACAGGGTCCCCGGGTGGCTACACCTTC.